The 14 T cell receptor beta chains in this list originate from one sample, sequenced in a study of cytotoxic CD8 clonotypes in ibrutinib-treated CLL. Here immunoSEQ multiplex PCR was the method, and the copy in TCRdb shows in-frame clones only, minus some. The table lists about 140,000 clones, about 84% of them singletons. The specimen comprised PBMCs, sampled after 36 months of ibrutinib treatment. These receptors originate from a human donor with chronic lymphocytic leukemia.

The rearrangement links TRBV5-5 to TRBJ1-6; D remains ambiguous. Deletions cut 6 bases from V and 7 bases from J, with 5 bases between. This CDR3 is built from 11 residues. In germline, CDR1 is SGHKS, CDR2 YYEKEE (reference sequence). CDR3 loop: CASTLNSPLHF. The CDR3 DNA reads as TGTGCCAGCACCCTGAATTCACCCCTCCACTTT.

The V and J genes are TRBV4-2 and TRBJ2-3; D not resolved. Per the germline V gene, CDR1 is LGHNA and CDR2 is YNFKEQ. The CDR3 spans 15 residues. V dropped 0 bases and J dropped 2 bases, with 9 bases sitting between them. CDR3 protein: CASSQDWGYTDTQYF. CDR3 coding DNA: TGTGCCAGCAGCCAAGATTGGGGATACACAGATACGCAGTATTTT.

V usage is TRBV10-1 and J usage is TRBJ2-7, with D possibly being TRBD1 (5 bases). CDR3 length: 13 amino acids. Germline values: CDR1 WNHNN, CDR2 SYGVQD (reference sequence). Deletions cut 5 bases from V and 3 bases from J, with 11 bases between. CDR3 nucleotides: TGCGCCAGCAGTACAGACAGCTACTACGAGCAGTACTTC. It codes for CASSTDSYYEQYF.

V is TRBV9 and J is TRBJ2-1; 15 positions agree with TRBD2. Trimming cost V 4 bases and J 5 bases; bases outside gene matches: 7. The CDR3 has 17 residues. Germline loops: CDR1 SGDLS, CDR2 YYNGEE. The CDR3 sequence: CASSPRTSGGVHNEQFF. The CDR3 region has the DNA TGTGCCAGCAGCCCCCGGACTAGCGGGGGGGTACACAATGAGCAGTTCTTC.

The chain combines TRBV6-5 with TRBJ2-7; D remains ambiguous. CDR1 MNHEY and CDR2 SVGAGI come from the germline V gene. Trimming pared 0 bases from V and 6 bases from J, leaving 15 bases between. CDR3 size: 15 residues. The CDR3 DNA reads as TGTGCCAGCAGTTACTCCTTGGGCCCGAGGTCCGAGCAGTACTTC. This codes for CASSYSLGPRSEQYF.

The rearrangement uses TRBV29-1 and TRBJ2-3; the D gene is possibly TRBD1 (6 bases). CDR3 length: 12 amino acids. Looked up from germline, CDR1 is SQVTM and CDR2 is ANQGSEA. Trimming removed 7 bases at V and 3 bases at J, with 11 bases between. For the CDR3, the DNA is TGCAGCGCCAGGGACACAACAGATACGCAGTATTTT. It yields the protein CSARDTTDTQYF.

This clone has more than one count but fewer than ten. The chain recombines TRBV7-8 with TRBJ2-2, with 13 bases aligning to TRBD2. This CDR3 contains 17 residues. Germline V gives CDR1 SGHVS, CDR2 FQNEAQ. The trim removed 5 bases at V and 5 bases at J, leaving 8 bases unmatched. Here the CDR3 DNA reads TGTGCCAGCAGCATTAGACTAGCGGGAGGTTGGACCGGGGAGCTGTTTTTT. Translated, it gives CASSIRLAGGWTGELFF.

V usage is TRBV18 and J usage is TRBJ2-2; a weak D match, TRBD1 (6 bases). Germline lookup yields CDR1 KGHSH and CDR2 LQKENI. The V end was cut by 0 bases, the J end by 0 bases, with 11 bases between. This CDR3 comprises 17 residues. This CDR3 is CASSPPFGTTNTGELFF. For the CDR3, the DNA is TGTGCCAGCTCACCACCGTTCGGGACAACGAACACCGGGGAGCTGTTTTTT.

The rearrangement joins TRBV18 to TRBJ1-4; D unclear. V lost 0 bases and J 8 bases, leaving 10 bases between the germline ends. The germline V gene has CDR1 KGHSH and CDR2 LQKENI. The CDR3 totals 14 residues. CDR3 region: CASSPPGQREKLFF. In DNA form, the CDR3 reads TGTGCCAGCTCACCACCCGGCCAGCGGGAAAAACTGTTTTTT.

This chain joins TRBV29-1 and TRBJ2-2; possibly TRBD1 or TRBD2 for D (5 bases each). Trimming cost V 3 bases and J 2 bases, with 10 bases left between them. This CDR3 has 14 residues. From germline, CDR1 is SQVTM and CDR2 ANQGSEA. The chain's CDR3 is CSVDGDRNTGELFF. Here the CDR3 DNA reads TGCAGCGTTGACGGGGACCGTAACACCGGGGAGCTGTTTTTT.

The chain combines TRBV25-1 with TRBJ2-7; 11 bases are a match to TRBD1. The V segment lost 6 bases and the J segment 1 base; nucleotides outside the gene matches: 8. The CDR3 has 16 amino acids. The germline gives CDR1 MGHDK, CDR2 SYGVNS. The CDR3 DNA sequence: TGTGCCAGCAGCATCCCCGGGACAGGGGGGTCCTACGAGCAGTACTTC. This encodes CASSIPGTGGSYEQYF.

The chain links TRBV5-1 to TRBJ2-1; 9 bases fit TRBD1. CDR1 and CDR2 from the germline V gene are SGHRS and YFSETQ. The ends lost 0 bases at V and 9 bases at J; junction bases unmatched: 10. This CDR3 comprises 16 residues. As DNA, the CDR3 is TGCGCCAGCAGCTTGGCCGTAGGACAGGGGCATCTTGAGCAGTTCTTC. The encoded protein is CASSLAVGQGHLEQFF.

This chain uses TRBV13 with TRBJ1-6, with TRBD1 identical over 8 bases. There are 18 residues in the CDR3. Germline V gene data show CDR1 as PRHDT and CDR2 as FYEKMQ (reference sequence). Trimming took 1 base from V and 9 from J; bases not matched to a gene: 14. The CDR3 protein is CASSLAAGTGGKGSPLHF. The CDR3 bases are TGTGCCAGCAGCTTAGCTGCGGGTACAGGGGGTAAGGGTTCACCCCTCCACTTT.

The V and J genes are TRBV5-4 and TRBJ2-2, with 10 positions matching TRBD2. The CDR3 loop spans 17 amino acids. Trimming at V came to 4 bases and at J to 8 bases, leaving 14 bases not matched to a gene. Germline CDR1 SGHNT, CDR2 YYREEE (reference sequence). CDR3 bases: TGTGCCAGCAGCACGAGAGCGGGAGGGCCTGTATCTGGGGAGCTGTTTTTT. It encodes CASSTRAGGPVSGELFF.